The 16 T cell receptor beta chains below were found in one sample sequenced in a study of T cell repertoires in cytomegalovirus infection. One entry per CDR3 protein results from TCRdb running MiXCR on the reads. The sample carries around 540,000 distinct CDR3 sequences, around 30% recorded once. These TCRs' antigens remain unknown. The sample in question was cultured PBMCs, obtained from culture after CMV antigen stimulation. These receptors originate from a human donor in good health (CMV status not recorded). Some clones in this sample may be carry-over from other donors' samples.

This clonotype has just a few counts. J is TRBJ1-2 and V is TRBV19; no reliable D call. Trimming left V 10 bases short and J 8 bases short, with 26 bases between. This CDR3 contains 15 residues. In germline, CDR1 is LNHDA, CDR2 SQIVND (reference sequence). The CDR3 sequence: CATAGRRVGLRGYTF. In DNA form, the CDR3 reads TGTGCCACCGCCGGGCGGCGAGTGGGCCTTAGGGGCTACACCTTC.

The chain employs TRBV11-3 and TRBJ2-1; tentatively, D is TRBD2 (5 bases). V dropped 4 bases and J dropped 7 bases, with 32 bases sitting between them. Germline lookup yields CDR1 SGHNT and CDR2 YENEEA. The CDR3 runs to 20 residues. CDR3 coding DNA: TGTGCCAGCAGCTATTCTCTCCCCTTTTCCGGGAACTCAATGGGGAATGAGCAGTTCTTC. Its translation: CASSYSLPFSGNSMGNEQFF.

The chain uses TRBV28 and TRBJ2-5; TRBD1 aligns across 7 bases. Germline CDR1 MDHEN, CDR2 SYDVKM. The J segment lost 4 bases and the V segment lost 4 bases, leaving 6 bases of the junction unmatched. The CDR3 loop spans 14 amino acids. DNA of the CDR3: TGTGCCAGCAGTTCAGGACAGGTATTAGAGACCCAGTACTTC. Translating gives CASSSGQVLETQYF.

This clonotype was seen ten or more times. The chain uses TRBV7-8 and TRBJ2-1; TRBD2 matches 8 bases. The CDR3 has 15 residues. With V trimmed by 1 base and J by 2 bases, 1 base remained unmatched. From germline, CDR1 is SGHVS and CDR2 FQNEAQ. CDR3 sequence (DNA): TGTGCCAGCAGCTTAGTGGGACTAGCCTACAATGAGCAGTTCTTC. Amino acid sequence: CASSLVGLAYNEQFF.

The DNA for the CDR3 is TGTGCCAGTAGTGCCTTACAGGGTTGGAGCACCATATATTTT. The encoded protein is CASSALQGWSTIYF. The rearrangement uses TRBV19 and TRBJ1-3, with D maybe TRBD1 (6 bases). The CDR3 loop spans 14 amino acids. Germline CDR1 LNHDA, CDR2 SQIVND (reference sequence). The V end lost 5 bases, the J end lost 9 bases, and 17 bases lay between the germline ends.

The chain uses TRBV6-5 and TRBJ1-6; D unresolved. The CDR3 runs 14 residues. V lost 5 bases, J lost 3 bases, and 8 bases lay in between. Germline V lookup: CDR1 MNHEY, CDR2 SVGAGI. CDR3 coding DNA: TGTGCCAGCAGTAACAGTTTCTATAATTCACCCCTCCACTTT. It encodes CASSNSFYNSPLHF.

The chain couples TRBV6-2 or TRBV6-3 to TRBJ2-7; tentative D call: TRBD1 (5 bases). The V end was cut by 4 bases, the J end by 0 bases, with 13 bases between. The CDR3 loop spans 15 amino acids. CDR1 is MNHEY and CDR2 is SVGEGT in the germline V gene. The DNA for the CDR3 is TGTGCCAGCAGTTCTCCCTCGCAGGGCTCCTACGAGCAGTACTTC. Protein product: CASSSPSQGSYEQYF.

V usage is TRBV27 and J usage is TRBJ2-1, with a weak D call TRBD2 (5 bases). This CDR3 is 13 amino acids long. The germline V and J ends were trimmed by 5 bases and 10 bases, with 15 bases remaining between them. The V gene's germline CDR1 is MNHEY and CDR2 SMNVEV (reference sequence). The DNA for the CDR3 is TGTGCCAGCAGTCCGGAGGACTTTTTAGAGCAGTTCTTC. This gives the protein CASSPEDFLEQFF.

J is TRBJ2-1 and V is TRBV7-8; 7 positions agree with TRBD1. CDR1 and CDR2 (germline): SGHVS, FQNEAQ. Germline trimming cut 1 base from V and 7 bases from J; bases unmatched to any gene: 7. This CDR3 has 15 amino acids. The CDR3 coding sequence is TGTGCCAGCAGCTTAGGGTCGGCCAGGGGGAATGAGCAGTTCTTC. Translation gives CASSLGSARGNEQFF. Using reference TRBV7-8 and TRBJ2-1 for the parts outside the CDR3, the full variable domain is GAGVSQSPRYKVAKRGQDVALRCDPISGHVSLFWYQQALGQGPEFLTYFQNEAQLDKSGLPSDRFFAERPEGSVSTLKIQRTQQEDSAVYLCASSLGSARGNEQFFGPGTRLTVL.

This chain connects TRBV10-3 to TRBJ2-3; 8 nucleotides line up with TRBD2. This CDR3 is built from 13 residues. Germline CDR1 is ENHRY and CDR2 is SYGVKD. Unmatched junction bases numbered 5, after V lost 4 bases and J lost 8 bases. The CDR3 loop is CAISGVSGSTQYF. CDR3 nucleotides: TGTGCCATCAGTGGAGTGAGCGGGAGTACGCAGTATTTT.

This chain joins TRBV5-1 and TRBJ2-3; 12 bases line up with TRBD2. Germline V lookup: CDR1 SGHRS, CDR2 YFSETQ. V shed 0 bases, J shed 2 bases, and the junction held 13 bases outside the gene matches. This CDR3 contains 20 residues. The CDR3 bases are TGCGCCAGCAGCTTGGAGTGGGGCGCACTAGCGGGAGGTTCCACAGATACGCAGTATTTT. It is translated as CASSLEWGALAGGSTDTQYF.

The rearrangement joins TRBV6-1 to TRBJ1-5, with D maybe TRBD1 (5 bases). Trimming left V 6 bases short and J 9 bases short, with 18 bases between. The germline CDR1 and CDR2 sequences are MNHNS and SASEGT. The CDR3 totals 14 residues. The CDR3 coding sequence is TGTGCCAGCAGCCGCCCGGGGGGGGTTCGGCCCCAGCATTTT. Translated, it gives CASSRPGGVRPQHF.

This clonotype turned up a few times. The rearrangement uses TRBV7-2 and TRBJ1-2; D unresolved. Trimming cost V 6 bases and J 1 base, with 15 bases left between them. CDR3 length: 15 residues. CDR1 is SGHTA, CDR2 FQGNSA, per germline. The CDR3 region has the DNA TGTGCCAGCAGGGTCGGGCAGGTCGGTAACTATGGCTACACCTTC. It is translated as CASRVGQVGNYGYTF.

The table lists this clonotype with many counts. The chain has TRBV7-2 and TRBJ2-7; no clear D gene. The CDR3 extends over 13 amino acids. V was clipped by 1 base and J by 4 bases, with 8 bases between them. Germline CDR1 is SGHTA and CDR2 is FQGNSA. The DNA of the CDR3 is TGTGCCAGCAGCTTAGGCCTAGGTTACGAGCAGTACTTC. Protein product: CASSLGLGYEQYF.

This chain uses TRBV19 with TRBJ2-1, with D perhaps assigned TRBD1 or TRBD2 (6 bases each). Germline values: CDR1 LNHDA, CDR2 SQIVND (reference sequence). The CDR3 runs 14 residues. Trimming shortened V by 5 bases and J by 7 bases, and 15 bases separated the two germline ends. CDR3 sequence reads: CASSLEGDRNEQFF. In nucleotides, the CDR3 is TGTGCCAGTAGTCTGGAGGGGGATAGGAATGAGCAGTTCTTC.

The rearrangement links TRBV7-2 to TRBJ2-7, with D unresolved. V shed 7 bases and J shed 2 bases, with 15 bases lying between them. This CDR3 contains 14 residues. CDR1 is SGHTA and CDR2 is FQGNSA in the germline V gene. This CDR3 reads CASTLLGTTYEQYF. In nucleotides, the CDR3 is TGTGCCAGCACTCTCTTAGGCACCACCTACGAGCAGTACTTC.